The present entry profiles one T cell receptor (beta chain) with its context. This entry belongs to a study of blood T cell repertoires in COVID-19. Study as a whole: Donors in the United States, Italy and Spain gave samples during acute or convalescent COVID-19. Sources were T cells, B-cell-depleted T cells, or PBMCs; the material itself was cDNA or gDNA.

This CDR3 is built from 17 residues. The V gene's germline CDR1 is SGHAT and CDR2 FQNNGV. V was clipped by 4 bases and J by 0 bases, with 19 bases between them. In the authors' workflow: By means of reference gene primer amplification, nucleated cell counts were estimated. TCRdb keeps only in-frame clones here, not all; method: immunoSEQ multiplex PCR. V, J and clone size derive from that table, while D and trimming were established from the DNA sequence. The sample includes 250,000 to 350,000 clones, 87% of them seen just once. The sequenced material came from peripheral blood. The TCR originated in a man aged 18-30 years with active or convalescent COVID-19. The V call is TRBV11-2, the J call TRBJ2-7; the D gene is possibly TRBD1 (6 bases). CDR3 amino acids: CASSSPRTVKSSYEQYF. DNA of the CDR3: TGTGCCAGCAGCTCCCCCAGGACAGTTAAAAGCTCCTACGAGCAGTACTTC.